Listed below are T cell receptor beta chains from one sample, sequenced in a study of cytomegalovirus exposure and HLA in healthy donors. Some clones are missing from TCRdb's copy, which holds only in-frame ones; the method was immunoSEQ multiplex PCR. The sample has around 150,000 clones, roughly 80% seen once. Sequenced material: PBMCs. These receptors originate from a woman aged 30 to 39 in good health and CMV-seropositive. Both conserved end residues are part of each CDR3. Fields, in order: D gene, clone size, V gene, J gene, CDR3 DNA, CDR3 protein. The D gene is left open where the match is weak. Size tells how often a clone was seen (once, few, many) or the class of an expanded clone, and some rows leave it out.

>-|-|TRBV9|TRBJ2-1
TGTGCCAGCAGCACCTTCCGGGAGCCCATCAATGAGCAGTTCTTC
CASSTFREPINEQFF
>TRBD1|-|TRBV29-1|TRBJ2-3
TGCAGCATAAGGGGGCACCCAGATACGCAGTATTTT
CSIRGHPDTQYF
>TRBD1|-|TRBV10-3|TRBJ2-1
TGTGCCATCTCGACGACAGGGGGTCATGAGCAGTTCTTC
CAISTTGGHEQFF
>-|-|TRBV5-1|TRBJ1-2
TGCGCCAGCAGCCCGCAGGGGAGCACGAACTATGGCTACACCTTC
CASSPQGSTNYGYTF
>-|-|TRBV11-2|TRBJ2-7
TGTGCCAGCAGCTTAGGCGGTTCGAGGGCCTACGAGCAGTACTTC
CASSLGGSRAYEQYF
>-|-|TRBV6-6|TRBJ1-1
TGTGCCAGCAGTTCTCTCAGGGTGATGAACACTGAAGCTTTCTTT
CASSSLRVMNTEAFF
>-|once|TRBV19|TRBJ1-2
TGTGCCAGTATTCCCCAAGGACAGCGTGCCTATGGCTACACCTTC
CASIPQGQRAYGYTF
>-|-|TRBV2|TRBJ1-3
TGTGCCAGCAGCCTGACAGACAAGTTTGGAAACACCATATATTTT
CASSLTDKFGNTIYF
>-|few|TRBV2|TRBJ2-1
TGTGCCAGCAGCGCGGGACTCTCTATTGAGCAGTTCTTC
CASSAGLSIEQFF
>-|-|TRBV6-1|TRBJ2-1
TGTGCCAGCAGTGAATTAAGGGGACAAGAAAAGTTCTTC
CASSELRGQEKFF
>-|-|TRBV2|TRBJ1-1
TGTGCCAGCAGTGAGGGGGGGGGAGACACTGAAGCTTTCTTT
CASSEGGGDTEAFF
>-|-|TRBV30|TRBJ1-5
TGTGCCTGGAGTCTGGGGGGATCCAATAGCAATCAGCCCCAGCATTTT
CAWSLGGSNSNQPQHF
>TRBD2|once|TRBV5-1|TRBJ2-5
TGCGCCAGCAGGAAAGCGGGAGGTAACCAAGAGACCCAGTACTTC
CASRKAGGNQETQYF
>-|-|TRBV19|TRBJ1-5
TGTGCCAGTAGTATGAGGGCAAATCAGCCCCAGCATTTT
CASSMRANQPQHF
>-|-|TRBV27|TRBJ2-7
TGTGCCAGCAGTTTTAAGTCGGGTGTCTTTAACGAGCAGTACTTC
CASSFKSGVFNEQYF
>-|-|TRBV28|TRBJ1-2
TGTGCCAGTGGCAGGGCAGGGTATGGCTACACCTTC
CASGRAGYGYTF
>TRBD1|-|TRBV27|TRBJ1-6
TGTGCCAGCAGTTTATCACCCGGGACAGGGCTTTCACCCCTCCACTTT
CASSLSPGTGLSPLHF
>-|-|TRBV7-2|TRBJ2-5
TGTGCCAGCAGCTTTGGCAGCCAAGAGACCCAGTACTTC
CASSFGSQETQYF
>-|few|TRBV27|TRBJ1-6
TGTGCCAGCAGCACCGCAGGTAGCTCCTATAATTCACCCCTCCACTTT
CASSTAGSSYNSPLHF
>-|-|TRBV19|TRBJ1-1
TGTGCCAGTAATCCGACAGTGAACACTGAAGCTTTCTTT
CASNPTVNTEAFF
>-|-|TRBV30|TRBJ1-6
TGTGCCTGGAGTGGGGGCCAGACACCCTCAAATTCACTCCTCCACTTT
CAWSGGQTPSNSLLHF
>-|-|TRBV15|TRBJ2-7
TGTGCCTCCAGTCCGGGGAGGCGGTACGGGCAGTACTTC
CASSPGRRYGQYF
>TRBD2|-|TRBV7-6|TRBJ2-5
TGTGCCAGCAGCCCCCAGGATCTCGGGTCTAGCGGTCAAGAGACCCAGTACTTC
CASSPQDLGSSGQETQYF
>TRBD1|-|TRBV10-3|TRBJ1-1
TGTGCCATCAGTGCCCCTGACAGGGAGAACACTGAAGCTTTCTTT
CAISAPDRENTEAFF